The 5 T cell receptor beta chains below all came from one sample that was sequenced in a study of CD8 T cells in ankylosing spondylitis. Broader study findings: Seemingly characteristic of ankylosing spondylitis blood was a TCR beta motif consisting of about 8 highly homologous variants.

TCRdb re-called the 5' RACE reads through MiXCR, storing one row per CDR3 protein. The sample gives under 850,000 distinct CDR3 sequences, under 20% of which show up once; over 15% is in the top ten. Their recognized antigens are unknown. The sample was blood, either unsorted or a sorted T cell fraction (not recorded which). The source is a male donor with ankylosing spondylitis.

The chain is built from TRBV7-6 and TRBJ2-2; a weak D match, TRBD2 (5 bases). V lost 2 bases and J 4 bases, leaving 17 bases between the germline ends. The CDR3 length is 17 residues. Looked up from germline, CDR1 is SGHVS and CDR2 is FNYEAQ. CDR3 amino acids: CASSLRELGRGTGELFF. The CDR3 DNA reads as TGTGCCAGCAGCTTAAGGGAGTTGGGGAGAGGCACCGGGGAGCTGTTTTTT.

In its sample, this clonotype was seen many times. The genes are TRBV12-3 or TRBV12-4 and TRBJ1-2; tentative D call: TRBD1 (5 bases). V lost 2 bases and J lost 5, with 6 bases in between. The CDR3 runs 12 residues. The CDR3 reads CASSLRGYGYTF. The CDR3 DNA sequence: TGTGCCAGCAGTTTAAGGGGTTATGGCTACACCTTC.

This clonotype appeared a few times. V usage is TRBV20-1 and J usage is TRBJ2-5; TRBD1 matches at 10 bases. From germline, CDR1 is DFQATT and CDR2 SNEGSKA (reference sequence). The CDR3 is 13 amino acids. Trimming removed 7 bases from V and 6 bases from J; junction bases left unmatched: 8. CDR3 residues: CSEQGQGMKTQYF. The DNA of the CDR3 is TGCAGTGAGCAGGGACAGGGGATGAAGACCCAGTACTTC.

The chain couples TRBV12-3 or TRBV12-4 to TRBJ2-1; D remains ambiguous. The CDR3 length is 14 residues. Trimming pared 3 bases from V and 7 bases from J, leaving 13 bases between. Here the CDR3 DNA reads TGTGCCAGCAGTTTTGGTCGTCTTCTTAATGAGCAGTTCTTC. Its translation is CASSFGRLLNEQFF.

This clonotype has a handful of counts. This rearrangement joins TRBV7-8 to TRBJ2-2; 7 bases agree with TRBD1. Trimming at V came to 5 bases and at J to 1 base, leaving 10 bases not matched to a gene. The CDR3 spans 17 residues. Germline V gives CDR1 SGHVS, CDR2 FQNEAQ. CDR3 in DNA: TGTGCCAGCAGCCCACCTATAGGGGGCCGGAACACCGGGGAGCTGTTTTTT. It specifies CASSPPIGGRNTGELFF.